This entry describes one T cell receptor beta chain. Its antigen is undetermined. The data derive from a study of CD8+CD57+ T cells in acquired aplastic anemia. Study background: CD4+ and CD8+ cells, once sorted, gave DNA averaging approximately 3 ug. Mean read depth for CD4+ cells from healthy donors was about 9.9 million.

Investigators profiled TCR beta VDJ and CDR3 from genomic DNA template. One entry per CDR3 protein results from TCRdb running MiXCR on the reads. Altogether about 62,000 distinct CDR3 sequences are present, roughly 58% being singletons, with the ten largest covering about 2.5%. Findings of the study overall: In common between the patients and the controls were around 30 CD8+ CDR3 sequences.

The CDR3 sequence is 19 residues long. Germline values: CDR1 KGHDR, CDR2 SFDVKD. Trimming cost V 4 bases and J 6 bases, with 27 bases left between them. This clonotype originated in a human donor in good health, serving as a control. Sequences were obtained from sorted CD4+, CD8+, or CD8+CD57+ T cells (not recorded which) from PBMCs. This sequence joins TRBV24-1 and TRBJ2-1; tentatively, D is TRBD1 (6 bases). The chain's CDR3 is CATSDNPTTGRVNGNEQFF. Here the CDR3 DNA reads TGTGCCACCAGTGACAACCCAACCACAGGGCGAGTAAATGGCAATGAGCAGTTCTTC.